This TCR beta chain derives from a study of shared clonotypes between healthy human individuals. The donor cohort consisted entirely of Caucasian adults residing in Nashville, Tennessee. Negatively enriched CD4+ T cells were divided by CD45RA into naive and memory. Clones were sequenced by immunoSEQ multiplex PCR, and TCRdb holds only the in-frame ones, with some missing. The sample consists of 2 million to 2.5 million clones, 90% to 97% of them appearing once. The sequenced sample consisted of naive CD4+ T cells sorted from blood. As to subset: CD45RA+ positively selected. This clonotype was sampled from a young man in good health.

CDR3 amino acids: CASSPVLAGSSDTQYF. CDR3 bases: TGCGCCAGCAGCCCGGTCCTAGCGGGATCCTCAGATACGCAGTATTTT. V usage is TRBV5-1 and J usage is TRBJ2-3; 9 bases map to TRBD2. The length of the CDR3 is 16 residues. Germline V gene data show CDR1 as SGHRS and CDR2 as YFSETQ. Trimming at V came to 4 bases and at J to 4 bases, leaving 10 bases not matched to a gene.